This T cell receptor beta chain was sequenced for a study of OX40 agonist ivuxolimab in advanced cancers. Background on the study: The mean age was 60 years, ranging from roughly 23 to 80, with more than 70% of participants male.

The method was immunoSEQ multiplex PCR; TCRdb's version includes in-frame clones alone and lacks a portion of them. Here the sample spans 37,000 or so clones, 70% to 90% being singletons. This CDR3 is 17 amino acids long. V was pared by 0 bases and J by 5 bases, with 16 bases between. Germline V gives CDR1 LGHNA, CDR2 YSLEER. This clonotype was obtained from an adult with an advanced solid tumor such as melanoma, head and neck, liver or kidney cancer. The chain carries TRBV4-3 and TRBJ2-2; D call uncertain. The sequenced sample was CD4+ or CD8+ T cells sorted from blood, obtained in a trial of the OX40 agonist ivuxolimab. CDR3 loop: CASSQDPWGSGTGELFF. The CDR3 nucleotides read TGCGCCAGCAGCCAAGACCCTTGGGGAAGTGGGACCGGGGAGCTGTTTTTT.